The next 13 T cell receptor beta chains were all read from a single sample in a study of T-cell memory formation after mild COVID-19. TCRdb recomputed calls from the 5' RACE reads with MiXCR, one row per CDR3 protein. The sample includes about 290,000 distinct CDR3 sequences, more than 15% of them seen just once. Sequences were obtained from PBMCs or a T cell subset sorted from them (not recorded which). The receptors shown here come from a young man who had mild COVID-19 (a few samples of this study predate the infection). Cell type and time point are not known.

This clonotype was counted only a few times. The chain links TRBV11-1 to TRBJ2-2; no reliable D call. This CDR3 region has 14 residues. In germline, CDR1 is SGHAT, CDR2 FQDESV (reference sequence). V lost 6 bases and J lost 6, with 14 bases in between. The CDR3 loop is CASRRRNRAGELFF. The CDR3 coding sequence is TGTGCCAGCAGACGCAGGAATCGGGCCGGGGAGCTGTTTTTT.

CDR3 sequence (DNA): TGTGCCAGCAGCATCAAGCGGGGTGGTGTGGAGACCCAGTACTTC. Its translation: CASSIKRGGVETQYF. The chain is built from TRBV6-5 and TRBJ2-5; 7 positions match TRBD2. Germline lookup yields CDR1 MNHEY and CDR2 SVGAGI. The CDR3 totals 15 residues. The trim removed 6 bases at V and 5 bases at J, leaving 12 bases unmatched.

This clonotype was seen only a few times. The J gene is TRBJ2-7, the V gene TRBV27, with 7 bases identical to TRBD1. With 6 bases clipped from V and 7 bases from J, the junction kept 9 bases outside the gene matches. CDR1 and CDR2 from the germline V gene are MNHEY and SMNVEV (reference sequence). This CDR3 is built from 13 residues. CDR3 DNA sequence: TGTGCCAGCAGACAGGGGCAAAGGGGGGAGCAGTACGTC. This codes for CASRQGQRGEQYV.

In this sample, this clonotype turned up many times. This chain links TRBV4-2 with TRBJ1-2, with D hard to call. CDR1 is LGHNA and CDR2 is YNFKEQ in the germline V gene. The V end was cut by 0 bases, the J end by 3 bases, with 5 bases between. The CDR3 is 13 amino acids. In DNA form, the CDR3 reads TGTGCCAGCAGCCAAGATCGCGACTATGGCTACACCTTC. Its translation: CASSQDRDYGYTF.

The CDR3 here is CASSSGGGAASEQYF. The CDR3 DNA reads TGCGCCAGCAGCTCGGGCGGGGGGGCCGCAAGTGAGCAGTACTTC. V is TRBV5-1 and J is TRBJ2-7; TRBD2 agrees at 9 bases. This CDR3 spans 15 amino acids. V lost 3 bases, J lost 7 bases, and 11 bases stayed unmatched. CDR1 and CDR2 (germline): SGHRS, YFSETQ.

Ten or more counts support this clonotype. The chain couples TRBV3-1 to TRBJ2-5; D is tentatively TRBD1 or TRBD2 (5 bases each). This CDR3 spans 14 amino acids. V was cut by 4 bases and J by 5 bases, with 14 bases left in between. Germline CDR1 reads LGHDT; CDR2 reads YNNKEL (reference sequence). The CDR3 region has the DNA TGTGCCAGCAGCCCGTCCGGGACGGAGGAGACCCAGTACTTC. It translates to CASSPSGTEETQYF.

The chain carries TRBV7-2 and TRBJ2-2, with D possibly matching TRBD1 (6 bases). CDR3 length equals 15 residues. Per germline, CDR1 SGHTA and CDR2 FQGNSA. Trimming pared 3 bases from V and 7 bases from J, leaving 15 bases between. Written as DNA, the CDR3 is TGTGCCAGCAGCTTCCAGGGGCTGCGAGGCGGGGAGCTGTTTTTT. The encoded protein is CASSFQGLRGGELFF.

The chain is built from TRBV4-1 and TRBJ2-7; tentative D call: TRBD2 (6 bases). The CDR3 runs to 17 residues. Trimming shortened V by 2 bases and J by 3 bases, and 20 bases separated the two germline ends. CDR1 is MGHRA, CDR2 YSYEKL, per germline. CDR3 in amino acids: CASSQPSRGSRFYEQYF. The CDR3 DNA is TGCGCCAGCAGCCAACCTAGCCGGGGGAGCCGATTCTACGAGCAGTACTTC.

This clonotype was detected only a few times. The rearrangement links TRBV7-2 to TRBJ1-5, with TRBD1 as a possible D gene (5 bases). V dropped 1 base and J dropped 0 bases, with 10 bases sitting between them. The CDR3 is 16 amino acids. Germline V lookup: CDR1 SGHTA, CDR2 FQGNSA. The CDR3 DNA reads TGTGCCAGCAGCTTAGTTACAGGAGATAGCAATCAGCCCCAGCATTTT. Translated: CASSLVTGDSNQPQHF.

V and J are TRBV5-1 and TRBJ2-7; the D gene could be TRBD1 or TRBD2 (5 bases each). There are 15 residues in the CDR3. The V and J ends lost 2 bases and 0 bases respectively, with 12 bases between them. Germline values: CDR1 SGHRS, CDR2 YFSETQ. The CDR3 sequence: CASSFGDGDSYEQYF. CDR3 in DNA: TGCGCCAGCAGCTTTGGGGACGGAGACTCCTACGAGCAGTACTTC.

This chain links TRBV14 with TRBJ1-1; D is perhaps TRBD1 (5 bases). The germline CDR1 and CDR2 sequences are SGHDN and FVKESK. Deletions cut 4 bases from V and 3 bases from J, with 15 bases between. There are 15 residues in the CDR3. The CDR3: CASSRTRMGDTEAFF. DNA of the CDR3: TGTGCCAGCAGCCGGACCCGTATGGGGGACACTGAAGCTTTCTTT.

This clonotype was seen a few times. The chain links TRBV7-3 to TRBJ1-2; 7 positions match TRBD1. V lost 1 base to trimming and J lost 4 bases; unmatched junction nucleotides: 9. Germline V lookup: CDR1 SGHTA, CDR2 FQGTGA. The CDR3 is 16 residues long. CDR3 region: CASSLNPGGSVYGYTF. The DNA of the CDR3 is TGTGCCAGCAGCTTAAACCCAGGGGGGTCGGTCTATGGCTACACCTTC.

V and J are TRBV5-1 and TRBJ1-4; a weak D match, TRBD1 (5 bases). The CDR3 consists of 15 residues. Germline V CDR1 and CDR2: SGHRS, YFSETQ. Trimming stripped 5 bases from V and 0 bases from J, with 11 bases between. The DNA of the CDR3 is TGCGCCAGCAGACCCGCGGGGCCAACTAATGAAAAACTGTTTTTT. Its translation: CASRPAGPTNEKLFF.